Listed below are T cell receptor beta chains from one sample, sequenced in a study of human T cells and chemical hapten exposure. From the RACE reads, TCRdb called clonotypes with MiXCR, one entry per CDR3 protein. This repertoire shows about 42,000 distinct CDR3 sequences, under 15% found once; its top ten account for about 6%. The material sequenced was whole blood, taken in connection with sensitization to the hapten diphenylcyclopropenone (DPC). The receptors derive from a woman aged 25 to 45 with alopecia areata. Some clones in this sample may be carry-over from other donors' samples. The CDR3 runs from the conserved cysteine through the conserved F or W. The D gene is left open where the match is weak. A row's size may be missing; if present it is once, few, many or a size class.

size: many; J: TRBJ1-1; V: TRBV20-1; D: .; CDR3: CSAIKDLNTEAFF; DNA: TGCAGTGCTATAAAGGACCTTAACACTGAAGCTTTCTTT
size: .; J: TRBJ2-5; V: TRBV11-2; D: TRBD2; CDR3: CASSFFRGAGTQETQYF; DNA: TGTGCCAGCAGCTTTTTCCGGGGAGCGGGAACACAAGAGACCCAGTACTTC
size: many; J: TRBJ2-7; V: TRBV11-2; D: TRBD2; CDR3: CASSLSGIYEQYF; DNA: TGTGCCAGCAGCCTCAGCGGGATCTACGAGCAGTACTTC
size: few; J: TRBJ1-4; V: TRBV20-1; D: .; CDR3: CSASYEKLFF; DNA: TGCAGTGCTTCGTATGAAAAACTGTTTTTT
size: many; J: TRBJ1-1; V: TRBV7-6; D: .; CDR3: CASSLGGGRAEAFF; DNA: TGTGCCAGCAGCTTAGGTGGGGGGCGCGCAGAAGCTTTCTTT
size: few; J: TRBJ2-3; V: TRBV5-6; D: .; CDR3: CASSLWLSGGRSTQYF; DNA: TGTGCCAGCAGCTTATGGCTTTCCGGCGGTAGGAGTACGCAGTATTTT
size: many; J: TRBJ2-1; V: TRBV7-3; D: TRBD2; CDR3: CASSPKLAGGHKQFF; DNA: TGTGCCAGCAGCCCAAAACTAGCGGGAGGACATAAGCAGTTCTTC
size: many; J: TRBJ2-7; V: TRBV20-1; D: TRBD2; CDR3: CSAISGRAREQYF; DNA: TGCAGTGCTATTAGCGGGAGGGCCAGGGAGCAGTACTTC
size: many; J: TRBJ2-7; V: TRBV6-6; D: .; CDR3: CASSYLGQPEQYF; DNA: TGTGCCAGCAGTTACTTAGGACAGCCCGAGCAGTACTTC
size: .; J: TRBJ2-1; V: TRBV7-2; D: .; CDR3: CASSLEMVGGGSVSEQFF; DNA: TGTGCCAGCAGCTTAGAGATGGTCGGGGGCGGGAGTGTCAGTGAGCAGTTCTTC
size: many; J: TRBJ2-1; V: TRBV29-1; D: .; CDR3: CSGFREPYNEQFF; DNA: TGCAGCGGGTTTAGGGAGCCGTACAATGAGCAGTTCTTC